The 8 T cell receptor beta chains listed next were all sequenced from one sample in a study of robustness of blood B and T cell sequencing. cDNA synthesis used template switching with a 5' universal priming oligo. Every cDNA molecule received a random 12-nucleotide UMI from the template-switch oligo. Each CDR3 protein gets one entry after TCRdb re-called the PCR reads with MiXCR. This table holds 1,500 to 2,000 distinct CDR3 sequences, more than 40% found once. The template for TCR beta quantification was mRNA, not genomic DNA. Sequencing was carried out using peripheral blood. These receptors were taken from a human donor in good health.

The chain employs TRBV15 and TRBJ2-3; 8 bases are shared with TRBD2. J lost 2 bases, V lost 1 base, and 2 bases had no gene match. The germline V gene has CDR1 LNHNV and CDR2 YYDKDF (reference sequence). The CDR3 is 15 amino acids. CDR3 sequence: CATSRGGGITDTQYF. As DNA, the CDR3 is TGTGCCACCAGCAGAGGCGGGGGGATCACAGATACGCAGTATTTT.

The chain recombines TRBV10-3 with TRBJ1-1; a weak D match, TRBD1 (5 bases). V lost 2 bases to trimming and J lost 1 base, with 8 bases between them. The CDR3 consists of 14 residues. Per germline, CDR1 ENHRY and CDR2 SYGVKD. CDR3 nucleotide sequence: TGTGCCATCAGTGAGAGTACAGGGAACACTGAAGCTTTCTTT. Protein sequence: CAISESTGNTEAFF.

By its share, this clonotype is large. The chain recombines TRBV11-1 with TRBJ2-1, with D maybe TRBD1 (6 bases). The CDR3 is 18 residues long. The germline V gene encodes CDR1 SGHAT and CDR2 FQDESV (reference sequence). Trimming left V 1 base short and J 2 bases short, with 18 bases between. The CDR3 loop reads CASSLEDSDLFPYNEQFF. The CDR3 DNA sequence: TGTGCCAGCAGCTTAGAGGACAGCGACCTTTTTCCCTACAATGAGCAGTTCTTC.

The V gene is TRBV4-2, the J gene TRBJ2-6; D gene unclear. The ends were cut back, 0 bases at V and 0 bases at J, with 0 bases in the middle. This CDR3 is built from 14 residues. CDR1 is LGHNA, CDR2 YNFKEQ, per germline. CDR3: CASSQDSGANVLTF. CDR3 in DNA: TGTGCCAGCAGCCAAGACTCTGGGGCCAACGTCCTGACTTTC.

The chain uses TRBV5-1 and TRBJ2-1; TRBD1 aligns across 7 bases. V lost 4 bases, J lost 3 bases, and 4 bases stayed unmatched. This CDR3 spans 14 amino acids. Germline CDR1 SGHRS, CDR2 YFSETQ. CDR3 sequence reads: CASSGQDFYNEQFF. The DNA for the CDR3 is TGCGCCAGCAGCGGACAGGACTTCTACAATGAGCAGTTCTTC.

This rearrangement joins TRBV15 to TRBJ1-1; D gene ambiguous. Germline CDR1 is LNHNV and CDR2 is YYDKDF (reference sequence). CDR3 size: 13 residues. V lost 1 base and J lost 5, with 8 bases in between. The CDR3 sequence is CATSRVMGTEAFF. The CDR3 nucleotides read TGTGCCACCAGCAGAGTTATGGGGACTGAAGCTTTCTTT.

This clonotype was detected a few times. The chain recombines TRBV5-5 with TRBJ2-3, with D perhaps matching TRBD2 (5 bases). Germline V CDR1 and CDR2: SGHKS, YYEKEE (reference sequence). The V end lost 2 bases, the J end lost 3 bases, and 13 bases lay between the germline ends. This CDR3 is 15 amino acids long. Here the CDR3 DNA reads TGTGCCAGCAGCTTCCGACCCCCGGGGACAGATACGCAGTATTTT. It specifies CASSFRPPGTDTQYF.

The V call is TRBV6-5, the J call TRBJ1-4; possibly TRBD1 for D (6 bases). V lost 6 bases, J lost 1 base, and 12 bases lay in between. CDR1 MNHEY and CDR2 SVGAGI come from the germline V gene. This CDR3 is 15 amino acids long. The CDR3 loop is CASRNTGLTNEKLFF. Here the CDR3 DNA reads TGTGCCAGCAGGAACACAGGGTTAACTAATGAAAAACTGTTTTTT.